These 29 T cell receptor beta chains were sequenced from one sample in a study of tumor-infiltrating T cells and Merkel cell polyomavirus (TCRdb year 2017). Regarding the research as a whole: CD8+ T cells specific for the Merkel cell polyomavirus KLL epitope were examined in Merkel cell carcinoma patients.

Robust positive staining for Merkel cell polyomavirus Large T antigen was observed by immunohistochemistry in the tumors of all patients. Library preparation used the immunoSEQ multiplex PCR assay. This immuneACCESS table, as held by TCRdb, lists in-frame sequences with V and J called but not all clones. Of the missing ones, under half trace to an unresolved V gene in checked studies; the others have no known cause. The table for this sample lists around 3,000 clones; approximately 84% of them were counted only once. Around 8.3% of the sample goes to the ten largest clones. Source material: tumor tissue. The receptors originated from a man in his fifties or sixties with Merkel cell carcinoma.

The genes are TRBV5-4 and TRBJ1-1; 8 bases line up with TRBD1. CDR1 and CDR2 from the germline V gene are SGHNT and YYREEE (reference sequence). The J segment lost 1 base and the V segment lost 3 bases, leaving 5 bases of the junction unmatched. The CDR3 runs 15 residues. CDR3 DNA: TGTGCCAGCAGCTCTCGGACAGGGAGGAACACTGAAGCTTTCTTT. Translating it yields CASSSRTGRNTEAFF.

The genes are TRBV7-9 and TRBJ1-6, with D uncertain. This CDR3 has 13 amino acids. The germline gives CDR1 SEHNR, CDR2 FQNEAQ (reference sequence). The germline V and J ends were trimmed by 4 bases and 5 bases, with 6 bases remaining between them. The CDR3 nucleotides read TGTGCCAGCAGCTCACGGGATAATTCACCCCTCCACTTT. Translation gives CASSSRDNSPLHF.

This clone was detected only once. J is TRBJ1-1 and V is TRBV4-3; tentative D call: TRBD1 (6 bases). The germline CDR1 and CDR2 sequences are LGHNA and YSLEER. The length of the CDR3 is 14 residues. V was shortened by 7 bases and J by 10 bases, with 22 bases between the two germline ends. CDR3 protein: CASTPGVGGRGAFF. DNA for the CDR3: TGCGCCAGCACTCCAGGGGTCGGAGGACGGGGAGCTTTCTTT.

V and J are TRBV15 and TRBJ2-3; 9 bases align to TRBD2. The ends lost 1 base at V and 4 bases at J; junction bases unmatched: 12. CDR1 is LNHNV and CDR2 is YYDKDF in the germline V gene (reference sequence). The CDR3 extends over 18 amino acids. The CDR3, as DNA: TGTGCCACCAGCAGAGGCGGGGAAGGCGGGGGGGCCCCAGATACGCAGTATTTT. Protein product: CATSRGGEGGGAPDTQYF. The full variable domain, completed using reference TRBV15 and TRBJ2-3, is DAMVIQNPRYQVTQFGKPVTLSCSQTLNHNVMYWYQQKSSQAPKLLFHYYDKDFNNEADTPDNFQSRRPNTSFCFLDIRSPGLGDTAMYLCATSRGGEGGGAPDTQYFGPGTRLTVL.

The V and J genes are TRBV15 and TRBJ1-2, with 7 bases identical to TRBD1. Per germline, CDR1 LNHNV and CDR2 YYDKDF (reference sequence). The CDR3 has 14 residues. Germline trimming cut 6 bases from V and 5 bases from J; bases unmatched to any gene: 9. The CDR3 here is CATSAGQEFYGYTF. CDR3 DNA: TGTGCCACCAGTGCCGGACAGGAGTTTTATGGCTACACCTTC. Supplemented by reference TRBV15 and TRBJ1-2, the full variable domain reads DAMVIQNPRYQVTQFGKPVTLSCSQTLNHNVMYWYQQKSSQAPKLLFHYYDKDFNNEADTPDNFQSRRPNTSFCFLDIRSPGLGDTAMYLCATSAGQEFYGYTFGSGTRLTVV.

V usage is TRBV7-9 and J usage is TRBJ2-7; TRBD2 aligns across 8 bases. Germline-derived CDR1 and CDR2 are SEHNR and FQNEAQ (reference sequence). The V and J ends lost 2 bases and 7 bases, in that order; junction bases with no gene match: 7. The CDR3 covers 14 residues. The CDR3 sequence: CASSLSGGLGEQYV. CDR3 sequence (DNA): TGTGCCAGCAGCTTATCGGGGGGGCTGGGAGAGCAGTACGTC.

The V call is TRBV19, the J call TRBJ1-5, with 11 bases matching TRBD1. With 0 bases clipped from V and 6 bases from J, the junction kept 1 base outside the gene matches. CDR3 length: 15 amino acids. Per germline, CDR1 LNHDA and CDR2 SQIVND (reference sequence). CDR3 in amino acids: CASSIDGTGGQPQHF. The CDR3 DNA reads TGTGCCAGTAGTATAGATGGGACAGGGGGTCAGCCCCAGCATTTT.

The CDR3 DNA reads TGTGCCAGCAGCTTGGGTTTCGGGAGCTGGGATACGCAGTATTTT. It translates to CASSLGFGSWDTQYF. The chain combines TRBV5-5 with TRBJ2-3; a possible D gene is TRBD2 (6 bases). Germline V gene sequence: CDR1 SGHKS, CDR2 YYEKEE (reference sequence). The germline V and J ends were trimmed by 0 bases and 6 bases, with 14 bases remaining between them. CDR3 size: 15 residues.

The table lists this clone with a count of one. CDR3 region: CASTRTSGGFSYNEQFF. The CDR3 DNA reads as TGCGCCAGCACCAGGACTAGCGGGGGGTTCTCCTACAATGAGCAGTTCTTC. J is TRBJ2-1 and V is TRBV5-1, with 14 nucleotides matching TRBD2. Unmatched junction bases numbered 5, after V lost 6 bases and J lost 0 bases. The germline gives CDR1 SGHRS, CDR2 YFSETQ. The CDR3 consists of 17 residues.

This chain links TRBV6-1 with TRBJ2-1; D perhaps matches TRBD2 (6 bases). The CDR3 is made up of 15 amino acids. Trimming took 8 bases from V and 3 from J, leaving 17 bases between them. Germline V gene sequence: CDR1 MNHNS, CDR2 SASEGT. CDR3 region: CASVAGGSGYNEQFF. In DNA, the CDR3 is TGTGCCAGCGTGGCAGGAGGGTCGGGCTACAATGAGCAGTTCTTC.

This rearrangement joins TRBV6-1 to TRBJ1-4; 9 bases line up with TRBD1. The V segment lost 10 bases and the J segment 0 bases; nucleotides outside the gene matches: 6. The germline CDR1 and CDR2 sequences are MNHNS and SASEGT. CDR3 length equals 15 residues. This CDR3 is CANGQGPATNEKLFF. As DNA, the CDR3 is TGTGCCAATGGACAGGGGCCTGCAACTAATGAAAAACTGTTTTTT.

J is TRBJ1-4 and V is TRBV7-2, with TRBD1 as a possible D gene (5 bases). Germline V lookup: CDR1 SGHTA, CDR2 FQGNSA. With 8 bases removed from V and 5 bases from J, the gap between germline ends came to 15 bases. The CDR3 totals 14 residues. DNA of the CDR3: TGTGCCAGCCGCCTTCCGGGGGGGAATGAAAAACTGTTTTTT. Its protein product is CASRLPGGNEKLFF.

As for this clone: This is likely an artifact of a read error, given a far larger clone one base away. The chain combines TRBV4-2 with TRBJ2-2; 7 bases agree with TRBD1. Trimming took 4 bases from V and 4 from J; bases not matched to a gene: 9. CDR1 and CDR2 (germline): LGHNA, YNFKEQ. The CDR3 has 16 residues. The CDR3 reads CASSLRWAGGTGELFF. The CDR3 DNA is TGTGCCAGCAGCCTTAGGTGGGCAGGGGGCACCGGGGAGCTGTTTTTT.

V gene TRBV7-9 combines with J gene TRBJ2-6; the D gene is possibly TRBD1 (5 bases). The CDR3 has 15 residues. Germline CDR1 reads SEHNR; CDR2 reads FQNEAQ (reference sequence). With 2 bases removed from V and 4 bases from J, the gap between germline ends came to 9 bases. The CDR3 DNA follows: TGTGCCAGCAGCTTACAGGGTACCGGGGCCAACGTCCTGACTTTC. Protein sequence: CASSLQGTGANVLTF.

The chain recombines TRBV19 with TRBJ2-1, with 8 positions matching TRBD2. CDR1 is LNHDA and CDR2 is SQIVND in the germline V gene (reference sequence). The CDR3 totals 14 residues. Germline trimming cut 2 bases from V and 9 bases from J; bases unmatched to any gene: 6. The CDR3: CASSIRQAGGEQFF. CDR3 in DNA: TGTGCCAGTAGTATAAGACAGGCGGGGGGTGAGCAGTTCTTC. Full variable domain (missing parts from reference TRBV19 and TRBJ2-1): DGGITQSPKYLFRKEGQNVTLSCEQNLNHDAMYWYRQDPGQGLRLIYYSQIVNDFQKGDIAEGYSVSREKKESFPLTVTSAQKNPTAFYLCASSIRQAGGEQFFGPGTRLTVL.

This chain joins TRBV19 and TRBJ2-2; maybe TRBD1 (6 bases). CDR3 size: 14 residues. The germline V gene has CDR1 LNHDA and CDR2 SQIVND (reference sequence). Trimming cost V 8 bases and J 7 bases, with 17 bases left between them. The CDR3 sequence: CASGGPGVGGELFF. Here the CDR3 DNA reads TGTGCCAGTGGGGGCCCGGGTGTCGGCGGGGAGCTGTTTTTT.

V gene TRBV14 combines with J gene TRBJ1-1; 10 bases map to TRBD1. This CDR3 spans 18 amino acids. The germline CDR1 and CDR2 sequences are SGHDN and FVKESK. Trimming at V came to 6 bases and at J to 3 bases, leaving 16 bases not matched to a gene. The CDR3 DNA is TGTGCCAGCAGTGCTCCGGGGACAGGGGAAGATTGGCACACTGAAGCTTTCTTT. This codes for CASSAPGTGEDWHTEAFF.

The chain has TRBV25-1 and TRBJ1-1; 8 bases agree with TRBD1. The CDR3 has 13 residues. Trimming took 5 bases from V and 9 from J; bases not matched to a gene: 8. Germline V gives CDR1 MGHDK, CDR2 SYGVNS. The DNA of the CDR3 is TGTGCCAGCAGTATCCCGGGACAGGTCCAAGCTTTCTTT. Residues: CASSIPGQVQAFF.

In this sample, this clone turned up a few times. V and J are TRBV4-1 and TRBJ2-3; 13 nucleotides line up with TRBD2. Trimming removed 4 bases from V and 3 bases from J; junction bases left unmatched: 4. CDR3 length: 16 residues. Germline CDR1 and CDR2: MGHRA and YSYEKL. The CDR3 DNA reads as TGCGCCAGCAGCCGCCAGGGACTAGCGGGAACAGATACGCAGTATTTT. Its translation: CASSRQGLAGTDTQYF.

The chain carries TRBV7-9 and TRBJ2-7; 7 bases are shared with TRBD1. This CDR3 has 13 amino acids. The V and J ends lost 3 bases and 5 bases, in that order; junction bases with no gene match: 4. Germline V gene data show CDR1 as SEHNR and CDR2 as FQNEAQ (reference sequence). The CDR3 is CASSLGDRNEQYV. For the CDR3, the DNA is TGTGCCAGCAGCTTGGGGGACAGAAACGAGCAGTACGTC.

The J gene is TRBJ2-4, the V gene TRBV5-1, with 8 bases aligning to TRBD2. CDR3 length: 15 residues. Germline assignment: CDR1 SGHRS and CDR2 YFSETQ. V dropped 4 bases and J dropped 2; count of bases not matched to a gene: 5. The CDR3: CASSERGPPKNIQYF. As DNA, the CDR3 is TGCGCCAGCAGCGAGCGGGGGCCTCCCAAAAACATTCAGTACTTC.

The CDR3 region is CASSSRTAENTEAFF. CDR3 DNA: TGTGCCAGTAGTTCGCGGACAGCAGAGAACACTGAAGCTTTCTTT. The rearrangement links TRBV19 to TRBJ1-1, with a weak D call TRBD1 (6 bases). Germline V lookup: CDR1 LNHDA, CDR2 SQIVND (reference sequence). The CDR3 contains 15 residues. V shed 5 bases and J shed 1 base, with 14 bases lying between them.

The chain joins TRBV28 to TRBJ2-5, with D possibly matching TRBD1 (6 bases). Germline CDR1 reads MDHEN; CDR2 reads SYDVKM. This CDR3 contains 15 residues. V was pared by 3 bases and J by 3 bases, with 14 bases between. CDR3 sequence: CASSFSRRGKETQYF. The CDR3 region has the DNA TGTGCCAGCAGTTTTTCCCGCAGGGGAAAAGAGACCCAGTACTTC.

The rearrangement joins TRBV18 to TRBJ2-7; D gene ambiguous. The germline gives CDR1 KGHSH, CDR2 LQKENI. The CDR3 is 12 residues long. V was trimmed by 4 bases and J by 7 bases, leaving 11 bases between them. CDR3 protein: CASSLIDGEQYV. In nucleotides, the CDR3 is TGTGCCAGCTCACTAATAGACGGGGAGCAGTACGTC.

This chain links TRBV2 with TRBJ1-6, with a weak D call TRBD1 (6 bases). This CDR3 is 14 amino acids long. The germline gives CDR1 SNHLY, CDR2 FYNNEI. V dropped 6 bases and J dropped 3 bases, with 9 bases sitting between them. This chain's CDR3 is CASSQDSYNSPLHF. For the CDR3, the DNA is TGTGCCAGCAGCCAGGACAGCTATAATTCACCCCTCCACTTT.

This clone was observed once. This chain links TRBV10-1 with TRBJ1-1; 9 nucleotides line up with TRBD1. This CDR3 has 16 amino acids. After removal of 4 bases from V and 1 base from J, the junction contained 7 bases not matched to a gene. CDR1 and CDR2 (germline): WNHNN, SYGVQD (reference sequence). CDR3 sequence reads: CASSGPPGQGNTEAFF. CDR3 DNA sequence: TGCGCCAGCAGTGGGCCCCCGGGACAGGGGAACACTGAAGCTTTCTTT.

The chain joins TRBV15 to TRBJ1-1; D remains unclear. Germline V gives CDR1 LNHNV, CDR2 YYDKDF (reference sequence). V dropped 0 bases and J dropped 0 bases, with 11 bases sitting between them. This CDR3 comprises 16 residues. CDR3 nucleotides: TGTGCCACCAGCAGAGATCGAGGCAGCATGAACACTGAAGCTTTCTTT. It is translated as CATSRDRGSMNTEAFF.

This CDR3 is CASSPVGGGSPLHF. Written as DNA, the CDR3 is TGTGCCAGCTCACCAGTCGGGGGGGGCTCACCCCTCCACTTT. V gene TRBV18 combines with J gene TRBJ1-6; maybe TRBD1 (6 bases). The germline gives CDR1 KGHSH, CDR2 LQKENI. V lost 2 bases and J 10 bases, leaving 12 bases between the germline ends. The CDR3 has 14 residues.

J is TRBJ2-7 and V is TRBV5-3; 10 bases line up with TRBD1. TRBV5-3 is treated as an ORF (open reading frame) with a function not yet certain. V was pared by 1 base and J by 0 bases, with 7 bases of the junction left unmatched. This CDR3 is built from 17 residues. The CDR3 DNA sequence: TGTGCCAGAAGCTTGAGCCTCCGGGACAGGGGCTCCTACGAGCAGTACGTC. It codes for CARSLSLRDRGSYEQYV.